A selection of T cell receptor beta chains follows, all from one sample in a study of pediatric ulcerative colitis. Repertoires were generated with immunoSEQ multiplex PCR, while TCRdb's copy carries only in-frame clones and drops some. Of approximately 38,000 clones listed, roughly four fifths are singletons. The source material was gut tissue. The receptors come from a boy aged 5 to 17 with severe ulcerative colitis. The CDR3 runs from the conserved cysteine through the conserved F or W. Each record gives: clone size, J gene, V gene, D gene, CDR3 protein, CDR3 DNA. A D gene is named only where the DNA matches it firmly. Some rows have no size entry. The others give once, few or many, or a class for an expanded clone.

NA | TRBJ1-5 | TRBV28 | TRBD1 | CATNRGLSNQPQHF | TGTGCCACCAACAGGGGGTTAAGCAATCAGCCCCAGCATTTT
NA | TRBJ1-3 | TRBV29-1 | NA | CSVGLTVNTIYF | TGCAGCGTTGGGCTAACGGTAAACACCATATATTTT
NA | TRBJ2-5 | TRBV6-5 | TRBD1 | CASRPKDRGMETQYF | TGTGCCAGCCGACCCAAGGACAGGGGAATGGAGACCCAGTACTTC
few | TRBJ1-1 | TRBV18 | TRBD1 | CASSPRGTENTEAFF | TGTGCCAGCTCACCCCGCGGGACAGAGAACACTGAAGCTTTCTTT
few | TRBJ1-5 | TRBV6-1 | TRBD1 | CASTGGAKQPQHF | TGTGCCAGCACAGGGGGCGCAAAGCAGCCCCAGCATTTT
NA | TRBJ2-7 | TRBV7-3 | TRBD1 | CASSLTRDRGSEQYF | TGTGCCAGCAGCTTAACAAGGGACAGGGGATCCGAGCAGTACTTC
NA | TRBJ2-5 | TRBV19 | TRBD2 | CATNSLAGGPETQYF | TGTGCCACTAATTCGCTAGCGGGGGGGCCGGAGACCCAGTACTTC
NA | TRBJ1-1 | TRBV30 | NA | CAWSLNMGTEAFF | TGTGCCTGGAGTCTCAATATGGGCACTGAAGCTTTCTTT
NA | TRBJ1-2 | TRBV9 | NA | CASSVEEGGYGYTF | TGTGCCAGCAGCGTAGAAGAGGGGGGGTATGGCTACACCTTC
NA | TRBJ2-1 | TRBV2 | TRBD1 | CASSEAEGARRIEQFF | TGTGCCAGCAGTGAAGCCGAGGGGGCGCGAAGAATTGAGCAGTTCTTC
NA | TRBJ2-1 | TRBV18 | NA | CASSPSDTRFQFF | TGTGCCAGCTCACCGTCCGATACGCGTTTCCAGTTCTTC
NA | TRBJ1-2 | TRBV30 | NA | CARPVMGRTTYGYTF | TGTGCCCGGCCGGTGATGGGCAGGACTACATATGGCTACACCTTC
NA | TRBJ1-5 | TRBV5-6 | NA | CASSLRGFGNQPQHF | TGTGCCAGCAGCCTAAGGGGGTTCGGCAATCAGCCCCAGCATTTT
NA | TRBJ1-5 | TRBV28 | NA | CASSLPDSNQPQHF | TGTGCCAGCAGTTTACCGGATAGCAATCAGCCCCAGCATTTT
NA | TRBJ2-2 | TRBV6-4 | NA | CASSETAKGELFF | TGTGCCAGCAGTGAGACAGCAAAGGGCGAGCTGTTTTTT
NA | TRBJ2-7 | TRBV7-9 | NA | CASSYYTGSYEQYF | TGTGCCAGCAGCTACTACACAGGGTCCTACGAGCAGTACTTC
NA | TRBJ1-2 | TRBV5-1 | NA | CASSLARQKEYGYTF | TGCGCCAGCAGCTTGGCCCGACAGAAAGAGTATGGCTACACCTTC
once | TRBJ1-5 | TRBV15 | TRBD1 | CATSKDRISNQPQHF | TGTGCCACCAGCAAGGACAGGATTAGCAATCAGCCCCAGCATTTT
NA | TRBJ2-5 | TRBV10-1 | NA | CASSDQRRGKETQYF | TGCGCCAGCAGTGACCAGCGGCGGGGAAAAGAGACCCAGTACTTC
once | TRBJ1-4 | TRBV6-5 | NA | CASSYSTGRNEKLFF | TGTGCCAGCAGTTACTCGACGGGACGGAATGAAAAACTGTTTTTT
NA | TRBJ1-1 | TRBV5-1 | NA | CASSLDTEAFF | TGCGCCAGCAGCTTGGACACTGAAGCTTTCTTT
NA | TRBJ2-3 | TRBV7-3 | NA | CASSPTGRGDTQYF | TGTGCCAGCAGCCCGACGGGGCGGGGAGATACGCAGTATTTT
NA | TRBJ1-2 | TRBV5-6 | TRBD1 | CASSLGQGSHGYTF | TGTGCCAGCAGCCTGGGACAGGGTAGTCATGGCTACACCTTC
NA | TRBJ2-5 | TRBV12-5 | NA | CASGAGEVVGETQYF | TGTGCTAGTGGCGCTGGGGAGGTGGTTGGGGAGACCCAGTACTTC
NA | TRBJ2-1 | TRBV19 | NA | CASSSGRSYNEQFF | TGTGCCAGTAGTAGTGGAAGGTCCTACAATGAGCAGTTCTTC
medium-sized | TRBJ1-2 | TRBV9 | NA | CASSRVGGADFYGYTF | TGTGCCAGCAGCAGGGTGGGGGGCGCGGATTTCTATGGCTACACCTTC
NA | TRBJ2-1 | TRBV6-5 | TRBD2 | CASSRTSGGYNEQFF | TGTGCCAGCAGTCGGACTAGTGGGGGGTACAATGAGCAGTTCTTC
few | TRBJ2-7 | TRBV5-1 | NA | CASSLGTSSYEQYF | TGCGCCAGCAGCTTGGGAACCTCATCCTACGAGCAGTACTTC
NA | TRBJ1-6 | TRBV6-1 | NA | CASSEYEGRRTPLHF | TGTGCCAGCAGTGAATATGAGGGGCGGCGAACACCCCTCCACTTT
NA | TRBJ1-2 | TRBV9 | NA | CASSVDYGYTF | TGTGCCAGCAGCGTCGACTATGGCTACACCTTC
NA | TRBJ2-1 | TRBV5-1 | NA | CASSLRRGSLVDNEQFF | TGCGCCAGCAGCTTGAGGAGGGGCTCCTTGGTCGATAATGAGCAGTTCTTC
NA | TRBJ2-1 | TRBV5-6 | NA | CASSKNREGNNEQFF | TGTGCCAGCTCCAAGAACAGGGAGGGCAACAATGAGCAGTTCTTC
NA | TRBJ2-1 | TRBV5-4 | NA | CASSLSQSSYNEQFF | TGTGCCAGCAGCCTCAGTCAGAGCTCCTACAATGAGCAGTTCTTC
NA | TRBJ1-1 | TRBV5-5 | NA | CASSLRVSVGNTEAFF | TGTGCCAGCAGCTTGAGGGTGAGCGTCGGGAACACTGAAGCTTTCTTT
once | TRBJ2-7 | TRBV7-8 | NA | CASSLEADPRYEQYF | TGTGCCAGCAGCTTAGAGGCGGACCCGCGCTACGAGCAGTACTTC
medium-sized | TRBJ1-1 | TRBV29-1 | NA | CSLREGPEAFF | TGCAGCTTACGTGAGGGTCCCGAAGCTTTCTTT
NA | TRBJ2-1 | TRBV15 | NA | CATSRDRTSTPSNEQFF | TGTGCCACCAGCAGAGATCGGACCTCAACTCCTAGCAATGAGCAGTTCTTC
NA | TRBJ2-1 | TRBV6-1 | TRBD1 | CASTVPGGSYNEQFF | TGTGCCAGCACCGTTCCAGGGGGCTCCTACAATGAGCAGTTCTTC
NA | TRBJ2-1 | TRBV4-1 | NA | CASSQDKGEVGHEQFF | TGCGCCAGCAGCCAAGATAAGGGTGAAGTGGGTCATGAGCAGTTCTTC
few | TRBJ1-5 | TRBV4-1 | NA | CASSQYMGNQPQHF | TGCGCCAGCAGCCAGTACATGGGCAATCAGCCCCAGCATTTT
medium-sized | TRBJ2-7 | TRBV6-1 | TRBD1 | CASSEVWDRYYEQYF | TGTGCCAGCAGTGAAGTTTGGGACAGATACTACGAGCAGTACTTC
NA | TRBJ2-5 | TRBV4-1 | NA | CASSQVVQETQYF | TGCGCCAGCAGCCAAGTTGTGCAGGAGACCCAGTACTTC
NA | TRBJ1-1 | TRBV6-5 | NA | CASRRKGQTNTEAFF | TGTGCCAGCAGGCGTAAAGGACAGACGAACACTGAAGCTTTCTTT
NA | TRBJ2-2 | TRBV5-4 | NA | CASSLGSPNTGELFF | TGTGCCAGCAGCTTGGGAAGTCCGAACACCGGGGAGCTGTTTTTT
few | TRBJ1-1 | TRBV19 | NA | CASSIERGTGRAFF | TGTGCCAGTAGTATAGAACGCGGAACAGGGCGAGCTTTCTTT
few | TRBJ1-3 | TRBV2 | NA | CASTELPGNTIYF | TGTGCCAGCACTGAACTCCCTGGAAACACCATATATTTT
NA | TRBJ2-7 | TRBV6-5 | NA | CASSYSYEGRNEQYF | TGTGCCAGCAGTTACTCGTATGAGGGTAGGAACGAGCAGTACTTC
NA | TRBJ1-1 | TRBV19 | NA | CASRNTEAFF | TGTGCCAGTAGGAACACTGAAGCTTTCTTT
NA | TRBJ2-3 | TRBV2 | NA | CASSEDGRSTDTQYF | TGTGCCAGCAGTGAAGATGGCCGGAGTACAGATACGCAGTATTTT
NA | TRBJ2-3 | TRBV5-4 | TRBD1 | CASSGTQGEDTQYF | TGTGCCAGCAGCGGAACTCAGGGGGAGGATACGCAGTATTTT
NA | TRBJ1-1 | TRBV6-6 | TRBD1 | CASSTGNIQAFF | TGTGCCAGCTCGACAGGGAACATACAAGCTTTCTTT
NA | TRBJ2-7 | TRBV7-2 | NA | CASSLAQGFYEQYF | TGTGCCAGCAGCTTAGCACAGGGATTCTACGAGCAGTACTTC
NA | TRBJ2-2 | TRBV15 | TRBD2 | CATSRAAGLAGTGELFF | TGTGCCACCAGCAGAGCCGCGGGACTAGCGGGGACCGGGGAGCTGTTTTTT
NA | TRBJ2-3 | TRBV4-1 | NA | CASSQGAGGGRTDTQYF | TGCGCCAGCAGCCAAGGTGCCGGCGGGGGCCGCACAGATACGCAGTATTTT